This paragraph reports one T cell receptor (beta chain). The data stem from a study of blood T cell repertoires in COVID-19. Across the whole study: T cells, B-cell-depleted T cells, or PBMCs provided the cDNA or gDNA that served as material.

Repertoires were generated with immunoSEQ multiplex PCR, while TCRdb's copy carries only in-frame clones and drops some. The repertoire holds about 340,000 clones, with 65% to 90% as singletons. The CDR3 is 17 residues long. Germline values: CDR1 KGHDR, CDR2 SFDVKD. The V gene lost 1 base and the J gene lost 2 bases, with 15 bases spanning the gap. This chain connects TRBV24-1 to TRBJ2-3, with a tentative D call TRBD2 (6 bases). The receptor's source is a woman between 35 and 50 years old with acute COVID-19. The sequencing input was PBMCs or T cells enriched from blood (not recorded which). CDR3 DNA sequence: TGTGCCACCAGTGATTTCCGGGGAGGAATAAACACAGATACGCAGTATTTT. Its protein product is CATSDFRGGINTDTQYF.